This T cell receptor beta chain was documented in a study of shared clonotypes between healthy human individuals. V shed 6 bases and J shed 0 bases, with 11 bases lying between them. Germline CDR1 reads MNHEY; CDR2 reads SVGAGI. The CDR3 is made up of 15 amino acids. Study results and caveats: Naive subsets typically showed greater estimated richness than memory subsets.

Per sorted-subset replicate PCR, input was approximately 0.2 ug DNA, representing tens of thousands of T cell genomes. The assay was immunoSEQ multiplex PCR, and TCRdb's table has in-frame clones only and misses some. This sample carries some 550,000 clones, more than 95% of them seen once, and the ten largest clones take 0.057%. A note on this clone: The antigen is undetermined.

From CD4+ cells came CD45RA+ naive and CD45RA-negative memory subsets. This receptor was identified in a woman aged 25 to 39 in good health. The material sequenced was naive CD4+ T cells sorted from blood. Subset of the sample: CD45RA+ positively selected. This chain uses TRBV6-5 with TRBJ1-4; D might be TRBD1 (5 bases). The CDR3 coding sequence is TGTGCCAGCAGGAGAACAGGAACAACTAATGAAAAACTGTTTTTT. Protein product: CASRRTGTTNEKLFF.